This T cell receptor beta chain emerged from a study of blood T cell repertoires in COVID-19. From germline, CDR1 is SGHDN and CDR2 FVKESK. V dropped 6 bases and J dropped 14; count of bases not matched to a gene: 11. The CDR3 runs to 14 residues. Repertoires were generated with immunoSEQ multiplex PCR, while TCRdb's copy carries only in-frame clones and drops some. The sample includes around 190,000 clones, approximately 88% of them seen just once. J is TRBJ2-1 and V is TRBV14, with 12 nucleotides matching TRBD2. The receptor was derived from a man between 18 and 29 years old with acute COVID-19. The sample comprised PBMCs or T cells enriched from blood (not recorded which). CDR3 coding DNA: TGTGCCAGCAGTCAGATAGGACTAGCGGGAATTAAGTTCTTC. It translates to CASSQIGLAGIKFF.